Below are 13 T cell receptor beta chains sequenced from a single sample in a study of regulatory T cells in long-lasting Graves disease. Both iRepertoire HTBI primers and Arm-PCR of CDR3 regions were used to build the TCR beta libraries. TCRdb reprocessed the multiplex PCR reads with MiXCR, giving one entry per CDR3 protein. The sample holds under 500,000 distinct CDR3 sequences, 16% seen once. The time point here: newly diagnosed GD, antithyroid drugs for less than 3 months. After RNA was extracted from PBMCs, the TCR library was made from it. These sequences were also reported in another study, on T cells in Graves' hyperthyroidism and ophthalmopathy.

The sample was peripheral blood mononuclear cells (PBMCs), taken at new diagnosis, from a patient treated with antithyroid drugs. The receptor set was obtained from a woman in her thirties with Graves disease.

The chain uses TRBV6-1 and TRBJ2-7; 11 positions agree with TRBD2. From germline, CDR1 is MNHNS and CDR2 SASEGT. CDR3 length: 16 amino acids. The V and J ends lost 3 bases and 2 bases, in that order; junction bases with no gene match: 6. CDR3 sequence reads: CASSDPFSGRAYEQYF. The CDR3 region has the DNA TGTGCCAGCAGTGACCCCTTTAGCGGGAGGGCCTACGAGCAGTACTTC.

The sample holds many counts of this clonotype. This chain's CDR3 is CASSQAGPTYEQYF. DNA for the CDR3: TGTGCCAGCAGCCAAGCCGGACCAACCTACGAGCAGTACTTC. The chain combines TRBV3-1 with TRBJ2-7; D gene unclear. The V and J ends lost 1 base and 2 bases respectively, with 9 bases between them. The CDR3 totals 14 residues. Germline-derived CDR1 and CDR2 are LGHDT and YNNKEL (reference sequence).

Points on this clonotype: With only one base between it and a far larger clone, this is likely a read error. The rearrangement joins TRBV3-1 to TRBJ2-1; D not certain. Germline V CDR1 and CDR2: LGHDT, YNNKEL (reference sequence). The CDR3 totals 14 residues. Trimming stripped 5 bases from V and 9 bases from J, with 17 bases between. Here the CDR3 reads CASSRKISLGEQFF. Written as DNA, the CDR3 is TGTGCCAGCAGCAGGAAGATCTCGCTAGGTGAGCAGTTCTTC.

This clonotype has at least ten counts. The rearrangement joins TRBV7-2 to TRBJ2-1; D uncertain. CDR1 and CDR2 (germline): SGHTA, FQGNSA. The V end lost 2 bases, the J end lost 8 bases, and 13 bases lay between the germline ends. The CDR3 extends over 14 amino acids. Written as DNA, the CDR3 is TGTGCCAGCAGCTTAAGGTACGCTACGGATGAGCAGTTCTTC. The encoded protein is CASSLRYATDEQFF. The variable domain in full, with the rest retrieved from reference TRBV7-2 and TRBJ2-1, is GAGVSQSPSNKVTEKGKDVELRCDPISGHTALYWYRQSLGQGLEFLIYFQGNSAPDKSGLPSDRFSAERTGGSVSTLTIQRTQQEDSAVYLCASSLRYATDEQFFGPGTRLTVL.

This clonotype was detected many times. This chain joins TRBV28 and TRBJ2-5; D possibly corresponds to TRBD1 (6 bases). The CDR3 has 15 residues. V lost 6 bases to trimming and J lost 0 bases, with 14 bases between them. Germline CDR1 reads MDHEN; CDR2 reads SYDVKM. The CDR3 DNA reads TGTGCCAGCAGCCGAGATTGGGACAACCAAGAGACCCAGTACTTC. It is translated as CASSRDWDNQETQYF.

The rearrangement joins TRBV2 to TRBJ1-1; 7 bases align to TRBD1. Per germline, CDR1 SNHLY and CDR2 FYNNEI. The junction had 12 bases not matched to a gene; V was cut back by 2 bases and J by 6 bases. The CDR3 loop spans 16 amino acids. CDR3 in amino acids: CASSEFGDSSLAEAFF. For the CDR3, the DNA is TGTGCCAGCAGTGAATTTGGGGACAGTTCTCTTGCTGAAGCTTTCTTT.

The V and J genes are TRBV5-4 and TRBJ1-6, with 7 positions matching TRBD1. CDR1 SGHNT and CDR2 YYREEE come from the germline V gene (reference sequence). The CDR3 runs to 13 residues. V shed 3 bases, J shed 8 bases, and the junction held 2 bases outside the gene matches. The DNA of the CDR3 is TGTGCCAGCAGCTGGGGGACAGATTCACCCCTCCACTTT. This codes for CASSWGTDSPLHF.

This clonotype was recorded once. The chain employs TRBV20-1 and TRBJ2-7; no firm D call. Per the germline V gene, CDR1 is DFQATT and CDR2 is SNEGSKA (reference sequence). V lost 6 bases to trimming and J lost 6 bases, with 9 bases between them. This CDR3 has 10 amino acids. CDR3 residues: CSALAVEQYF. The CDR3 nucleotides read TGCAGTGCCCTGGCGGTCGAGCAGTACTTC.

The V call is TRBV28, the J call TRBJ1-2, with D maybe TRBD1 (6 bases). V was pared by 2 bases and J by 2 bases, with 18 bases between. Germline CDR1 reads MDHEN; CDR2 reads SYDVKM. The CDR3 extends over 17 amino acids. The CDR3, as DNA: TGTGCCAGCAGTTTAGTTGGGGACACAGACACCAACTATGGCTACACCTTC. It is translated as CASSLVGDTDTNYGYTF.

This clonotype was counted between two and nine times. The chain is built from TRBV6-2 or TRBV6-3 and TRBJ1-5, with TRBD1 as a possible D gene (5 bases). V dropped 2 bases and J dropped 3 bases, with 20 bases sitting between them. The CDR3 sequence is 18 residues long. CDR1 and CDR2 (germline): MNHEY, SVGEGT. CDR3 coding DNA: TGTGCCAGCAGTTACCCGGGAAGGGGCTCTTTCTTCAATCAGCCCCAGCATTTT. This gives the protein CASSYPGRGSFFNQPQHF.

Comments on this clonotype: A much bigger clone sits one base away, suggesting this may be a read error. The chain combines TRBV7-3 with TRBJ2-2, with 9 bases that match TRBD1. Per the germline V gene, CDR1 is SGHTA and CDR2 is FQGTGA. CDR3 length: 15 residues. Here the CDR3 reads CASSPGTGISGDLFF. The CDR3, as DNA: TGTGCCAGCAGCCCCGGGACAGGGATTTCCGGGGATCTGTTTTTT.

This clonotype occurred a few times. The rearrangement links TRBV20-1 to TRBJ2-2; D may be TRBD2 (6 bases). CDR1 and CDR2 from the germline V gene are DFQATT and SNEGSKA (reference sequence). This CDR3 comprises 13 residues. V lost 3 bases and J 5 bases, leaving 10 bases between the germline ends. This CDR3 reads CSASVGRTGELFF. The CDR3 bases are TGCAGTGCTAGTGTAGGGAGGACCGGGGAGCTGTTTTTT.

Many counts were recorded for this clonotype. The rearrangement uses TRBV3-1 and TRBJ1-2; D perhaps matches TRBD1 (6 bases). Germline V gene sequence: CDR1 LGHDT, CDR2 YNNKEL (reference sequence). The CDR3 is made up of 18 amino acids. V was shortened by 3 bases and J by 7 bases, with 27 bases between the two germline ends. CDR3 region: CASSQFASHRASRSGYTF. CDR3 DNA: TGTGCCAGCAGCCAGTTTGCGTCCCACAGGGCCTCGAGGAGTGGCTACACCTTC.